The sequence of this T cell receptor (beta chain) was determined in a study of T cells after somatic rescue of genetic block (TCRdb year 2020). Background for the entire study: The study assessed how robust, over the long term, a T-cell system was when the system had developed through somatic rescue of a genetic block in T-cell development.

Including the terminal cysteine and phenylalanine, the CDR3 comprises 15 residues. The read is trimmed to its CDR3 DNA, 45 bases read in frame from base 1. Based on the germline V gene, the CDR1 and CDR2 sequences are SGHTA and FQGNSA. V drops 2 bases and J drops 1 base, leaving 9 bases in between. As for this clone: The target of this receptor is not known. The input lacks base qualities; no much larger clone sits a single base away.

The library was generated by the immunoSEQ multiplex PCR assay. TCRdb mirrors the immuneACCESS table, restricted to in-frame sequences. Some clones are absent from its copies; in checked studies, under half trace to an unresolved V gene, and the reason for the others is unknown. This sample gives 110,000 or so clones in total; 85% to 95% of them show up just once. In total, the top ten clones hold more than 1.4% of the sample. In this chain, TRBV7-2 is recombined with TRBJ1-3, with the D gene too uncertain to name. The sequenced sample was peripheral blood mononuclear cells (PBMCs). The sequence derives from a woman aged 18-29 years. The CDR3 reads as follows: CASSLSASSGNTIYF. The DNA reads as follows: TGTGCCAGCAGCTTATCGGCAAGTTCTGGAAACACCATATATTTT.